The rows below give T cell receptor beta chains drawn from one sample of a study of T cells in Graves' hyperthyroidism and ophthalmopathy. TCRdb processed the multiplex PCR reads anew with MiXCR; each CDR3 protein has one entry. Of approximately 400,000 distinct CDR3 sequences detected, approximately 14% appear once; the ten largest clones hold about 11%. The sample comprised blood. The receptor set was obtained from an older woman with Graves' hyperthyroidism. CDR3s leave out the opening cysteine and the closing phenylalanine or tryptophan.

V,CDR3
TRBV3-1,ASSPRTYTGELF
TRBV30,AWMGTSGDTQY
TRBV2,ASTSLRQGADTGELF
TRBV14,ASSRTGGSTNEKLF
TRBV2,ASSPGLAGLDEQF
TRBV6-1,ASRGTSIDEQY
TRBV10-3,AISGPTDRRGYRFYGYT
TRBV5-6,ASSRDSHLNYGYT
TRBV18,ASSPSTANEQF
TRBV19,ASSRTGTSSGEQF
TRBV7-9,ASSPPGYEQY
TRBV5-1,ASSLVPSGRSSTQY
TRBV6-2/TRBV6-3,ASILGTSGRYTDTQY
TRBV7-2,ASSYTSGMEVNEQF
TRBV29-1,SVDPGSETQY
TRBV28,ASSLSMGDGYT
TRBV12-3/TRBV12-4,ASSSGAPTDTQY
TRBV3-1,ASGPRGTEAF
TRBV11-3,ASSLGDGWTGELF
TRBV27,ASSRAQGYQPQH
TRBV11-2,ASRSGQGAPNEQF
TRBV30,AWSVGLASYNEQF
TRBV24-1,ATSDTRQGGTDTQY
TRBV20-1,SAPLSGRATDTQY
TRBV27,ASSWDRVPYNEQF
TRBV19,ASSSSLAGVSEQY
TRBV2,AGTRGDTQY
TRBV20-1,SAQRGVAGPPQGTQY
TRBV19,ASSERQTTSQH
TRBV12-3/TRBV12-4,ASSFARTSGTQY
TRBV7-3,ASSLSTSGRASGELF
TRBV6-1,ASRRTSAPLGETQY
TRBV6-1,ASTPSLGLSYNEQF
TRBV5-1,ASSRGLAGAYEQY
TRBV11-1,ASSSISGVATDTQY
TRBV18,ASSPPDRPKNIQY
TRBV11-3,ASSFGGPSYEQY
TRBV4-1,ASSSWIVRDFYEQY
TRBV5-1,ASYRGTVWF
TRBV24-1,ATSEGGSGFNQPQH